The sequence of this T cell receptor (beta chain) was determined in a study of CD8+ T cells in alopecia areata. Study as a whole: Each of the treated patients was given oral tofacitinib, 5 to 10 mg twice daily, for moderate-to-severe alopecia areata. The SALT score measured affected scalp surface percentage in treated patients. Findings and caveats of the study: Lesional scalp exceeded normal scalp in clonality, especially in alopecia totalis/universalis.

Treatment indicated: oral pan-JAK inhibitor, 5-10 mg twice daily. V was shortened by 6 bases and J by 7 bases, with 7 bases between the two germline ends. Germline loops: CDR1 MNHEY, CDR2 SVGAGI. CDR3 size: 12 residues. RNA extraction and reverse transcription yielded cDNA as sequencing template. The data were produced by immunoSEQ multiplex PCR, yet TCRdb's version contains in-frame clones alone and is incomplete. The data hold about 210,000 clones, with 64% observed a single time. This clone was seen only a few times. The antigen is undetermined. Sequences were derived from CD4+ T cells sorted from blood, sampled at week 4, from a patient treated with tofacitinib. The sequence came from a human donor with alopecia areata. This chain uses TRBV6-5 with TRBJ1-6, with a weak D call TRBD1 (5 bases). CDR3: CASRYRNSPLHF. CDR3 nucleotide sequence: TGTGCCAGCAGGTACAGGAATTCACCCCTCCACTTT.